The rows below give T cell receptor beta chains drawn from one sample of a study of CD8+ T cells in alopecia areata. The data were produced by immunoSEQ multiplex PCR, yet TCRdb's version contains in-frame clones alone and is incomplete. The table lists roughly 250,000 clones, about two thirds of them singletons. Source: CD4+ T cells sorted from blood, taken at week 0. These receptors originate from a human donor with alopecia areata. Each CDR3 is given with its conserved first and last residue. Each record gives: CDR3 protein, CDR3 DNA, V gene, J gene, clone size, D gene. D genes are given only for firm matches. A clone size is listed for some rows: how often the clone was seen (once, few, many), or a class if it is expanded.

CATSRGQGGNTEAFF	TGTGCCACCAGCAGAGGACAGGGGGGGAACACTGAAGCTTTCTTT	TRBV15	TRBJ1-1	.	TRBD1
CASSVDPKGETQYF	TGTGCCAGCAGCGTAGACCCCAAAGGGGAGACCCAGTACTTC	TRBV9	TRBJ2-5	.	.
CAWSFPTGRYEQYF	TGTGCCTGGAGTTTTCCGACAGGGCGCTACGAGCAGTACTTC	TRBV30	TRBJ2-7	.	TRBD1
CAWNHNSGQGQETQYF	TGTGCCTGGAACCATAACTCGGGACAGGGCCAAGAGACCCAGTACTTC	TRBV30	TRBJ2-5	.	TRBD1
CASSPSGETQYF	TGTGCCAGCTCACCCTCCGGGGAGACCCAGTACTTC	TRBV18	TRBJ2-5	few	.
CASSLDPNTEAFF	TGTGCCAGCAGCTTGGACCCGAACACTGAAGCTTTCTTT	TRBV5-6	TRBJ1-1	.	.
CATSRDRLIHNEQFF	TGTGCCACCAGCAGAGATAGGTTGATCCACAATGAGCAGTTCTTC	TRBV15	TRBJ2-1	.	.
CAWSVTIVIPSGANVLTF	TGTGCCTGGAGTGTGACGATAGTAATACCCTCTGGGGCCAACGTCCTGACTTTC	TRBV30	TRBJ2-6	.	.
CASSWAGGETQYF	TGTGCCAGTAGTTGGGCCGGGGGCGAGACCCAGTACTTC	TRBV19	TRBJ2-5	.	.
CASSPGQYVYGYTF	TGTGCCAGCAGCCCAGGACAGTACGTCTATGGCTACACCTTC	TRBV7-9	TRBJ1-2	.	.
CASSLDRAYEQYF	TGTGCCAGCAGCCTGGACAGAGCTTACGAGCAGTACTTC	TRBV5-6	TRBJ2-7	.	.
CSELQGGNEQFF	TGCAGCGAGCTCCAGGGGGGGAATGAGCAGTTCTTC	TRBV29-1	TRBJ2-1	.	.
CASTFGQGHTDTQYF	TGCGCCAGCACCTTCGGGCAGGGGCACACAGATACGCAGTATTTT	TRBV5-1	TRBJ2-3	.	.
CASSLEGSPQPQHF	TGCGCCAGCAGCTTGGAGGGTTCGCCTCAGCCCCAGCATTTT	TRBV5-1	TRBJ1-5	.	.
CASSYFSSENSPLHF	TGCGCCAGCAGCTATTTCTCCAGTGAAAATTCACCCCTCCACTTT	TRBV5-1	TRBJ1-6	.	.
CASSEPPRTEAFF	TGTGCCAGCAGTGAGCCTCCTCGGACTGAAGCTTTCTTT	TRBV25-1	TRBJ1-1	.	.